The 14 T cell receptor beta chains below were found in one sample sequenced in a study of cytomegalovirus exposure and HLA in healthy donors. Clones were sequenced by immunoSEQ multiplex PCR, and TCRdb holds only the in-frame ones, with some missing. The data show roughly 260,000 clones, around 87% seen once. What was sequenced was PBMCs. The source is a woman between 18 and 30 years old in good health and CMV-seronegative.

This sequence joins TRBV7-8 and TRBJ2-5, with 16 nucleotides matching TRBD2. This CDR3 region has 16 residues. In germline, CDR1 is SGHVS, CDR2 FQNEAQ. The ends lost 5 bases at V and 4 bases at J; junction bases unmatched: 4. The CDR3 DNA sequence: TGTGCCAGCAGCCTCGGGACTAGCGGGGGGGGAGAGACCCAGTACTTC. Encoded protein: CASSLGTSGGGETQYF.

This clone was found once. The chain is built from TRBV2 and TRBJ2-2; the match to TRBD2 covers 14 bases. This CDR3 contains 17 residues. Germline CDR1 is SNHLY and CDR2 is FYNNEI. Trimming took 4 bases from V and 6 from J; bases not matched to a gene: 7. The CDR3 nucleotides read TGTGCCAGCAGTGGGACTAGCGGGGGGCCGGGTGCCGGGGAGCTGTTTTTT. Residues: CASSGTSGGPGAGELFF. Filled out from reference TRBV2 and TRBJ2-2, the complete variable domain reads EPEVTQTPSHQVTQMGQEVILRCVPISNHLYFYWYRQILGQKVEFLVSFYNNEISEKSEIFDDQFSVERPDGSNFTLKIRSTKLEDSAMYFCASSGTSGGPGAGELFFGEGSRLTVL.

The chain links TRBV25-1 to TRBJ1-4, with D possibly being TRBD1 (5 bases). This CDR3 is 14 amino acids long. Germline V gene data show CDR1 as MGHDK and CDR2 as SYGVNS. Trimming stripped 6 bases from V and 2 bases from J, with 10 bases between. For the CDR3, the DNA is TGTGCCAGCAGCGATGACAGTACTAATGAAAAACTGTTTTTT. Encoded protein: CASSDDSTNEKLFF.

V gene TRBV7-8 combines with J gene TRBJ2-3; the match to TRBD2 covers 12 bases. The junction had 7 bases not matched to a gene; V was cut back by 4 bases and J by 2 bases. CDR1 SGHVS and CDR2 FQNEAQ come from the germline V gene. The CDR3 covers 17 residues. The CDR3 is CASSSRGLAGNTDTQYF. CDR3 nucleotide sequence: TGTGCCAGCAGCTCAAGAGGACTAGCGGGGAACACAGATACGCAGTATTTT.

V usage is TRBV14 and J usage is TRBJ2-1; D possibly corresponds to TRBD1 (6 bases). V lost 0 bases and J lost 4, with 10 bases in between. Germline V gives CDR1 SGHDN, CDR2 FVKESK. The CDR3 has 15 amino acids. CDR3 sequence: CASSQELGGYNEQFF. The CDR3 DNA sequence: TGTGCCAGCAGCCAAGAACTAGGGGGTTACAATGAGCAGTTCTTC.

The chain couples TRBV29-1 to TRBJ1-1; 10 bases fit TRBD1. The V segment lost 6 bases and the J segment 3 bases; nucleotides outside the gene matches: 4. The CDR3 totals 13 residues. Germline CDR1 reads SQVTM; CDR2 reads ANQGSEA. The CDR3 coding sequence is TGCAGCGTGCCCGGGACAGGGGACACTGAAGCTTTCTTT. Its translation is CSVPGTGDTEAFF.

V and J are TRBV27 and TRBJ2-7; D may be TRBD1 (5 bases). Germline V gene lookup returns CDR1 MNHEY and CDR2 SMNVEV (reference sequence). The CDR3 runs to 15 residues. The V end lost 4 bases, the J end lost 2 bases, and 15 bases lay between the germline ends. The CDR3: CASSSARGHPYEQYV. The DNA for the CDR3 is TGTGCCAGCAGTTCGGCAAGGGGTCACCCCTACGAGCAGTACGTC.

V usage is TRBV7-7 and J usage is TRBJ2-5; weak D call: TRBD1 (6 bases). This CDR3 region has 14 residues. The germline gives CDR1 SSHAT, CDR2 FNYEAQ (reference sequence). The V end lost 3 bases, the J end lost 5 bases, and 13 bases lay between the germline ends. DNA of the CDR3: TGTGCCAGCAGCTTCGGACAGCCTTCTGAGACCCAGTACTTC. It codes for CASSFGQPSETQYF.

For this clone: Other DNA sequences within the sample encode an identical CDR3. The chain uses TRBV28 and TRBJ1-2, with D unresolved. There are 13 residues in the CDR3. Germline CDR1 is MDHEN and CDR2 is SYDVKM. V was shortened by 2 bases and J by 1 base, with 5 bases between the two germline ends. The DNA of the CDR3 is TGTGCCAGCAGTTTAACAGATAACTATGGCTACACCTTC. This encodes CASSLTDNYGYTF.

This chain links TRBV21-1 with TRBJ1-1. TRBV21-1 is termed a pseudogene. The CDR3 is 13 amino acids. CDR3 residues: CASTSVPNTEAFF. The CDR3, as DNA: TGTGCCAGCACTTCCGTCCCGAACACTGAAGCTTTCTTT.

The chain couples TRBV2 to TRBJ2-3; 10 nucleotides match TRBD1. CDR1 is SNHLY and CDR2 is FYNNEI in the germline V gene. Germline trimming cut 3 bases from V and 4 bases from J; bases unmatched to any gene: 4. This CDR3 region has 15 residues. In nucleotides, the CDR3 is TGTGCCAGCAGTGACGGACAGGGGGTCGCAGATACGCAGTATTTT. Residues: CASSDGQGVADTQYF. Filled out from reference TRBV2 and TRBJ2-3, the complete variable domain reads EPEVTQTPSHQVTQMGQEVILRCVPISNHLYFYWYRQILGQKVEFLVSFYNNEISEKSEIFDDQFSVERPDGSNFTLKIRSTKLEDSAMYFCASSDGQGVADTQYFGPGTRLTVL.

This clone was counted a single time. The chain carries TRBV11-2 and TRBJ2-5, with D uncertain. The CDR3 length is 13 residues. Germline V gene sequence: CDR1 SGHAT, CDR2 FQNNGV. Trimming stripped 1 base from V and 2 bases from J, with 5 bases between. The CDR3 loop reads CASSLGLQETQYF. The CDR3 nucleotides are TGTGCCAGCAGCTTAGGTCTACAAGAGACCCAGTACTTC.

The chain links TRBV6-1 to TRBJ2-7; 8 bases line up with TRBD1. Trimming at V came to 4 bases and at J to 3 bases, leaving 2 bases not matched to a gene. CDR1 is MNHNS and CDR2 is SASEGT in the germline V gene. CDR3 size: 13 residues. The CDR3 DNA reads TGTGCCAGCAGTGGGGACAGGAACTACGAGCAGTACGTC. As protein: CASSGDRNYEQYV.

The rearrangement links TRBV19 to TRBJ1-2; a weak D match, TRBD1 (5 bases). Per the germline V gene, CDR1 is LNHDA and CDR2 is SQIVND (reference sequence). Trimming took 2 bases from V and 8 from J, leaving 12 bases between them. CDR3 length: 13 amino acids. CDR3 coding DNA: TGTGCCAGTAGTATAACTGGCAACAGGGGCTACACCTTC. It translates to CASSITGNRGYTF.